The clone carrying this T cell receptor beta chain occurred a few times. This entry is derived from a study of blood T cells in healthy people across ages. Germline V gives CDR1 SEHNR, CDR2 FQNEAQ (reference sequence). Between the trimmed V and J ends, which lost 5 bases and 5 bases, there was a span of 9 bases. This CDR3 comprises 13 residues. PCR was performed a second time for about 6 to 12 cycles using a sample-barcoded 5' primer and a J-beta primer mix. Sequencing recovered at least 3 million CDR3-containing paired-end reads from each sample. TCRdb redid the calling of the 5' RACE reads with MiXCR, one entry per CDR3 protein. The top ten clones hold 0.65% to 0.95% of a sample with fewer than 1,200,000 distinct CDR3 sequences, about 23% of them seen once. This sample also belongs to another study, concerning T cells of mothers and their children. That work contributes: Donors comprised three healthy Caucasian mothers plus their six children. With unrelated pairs as the comparison, related mother-child pairs had a slightly higher overlap that was not significant.

This sequence originates from a girl aged 2-10 years in good health. The sequenced sample was blood. The rearrangement uses TRBV7-9 and TRBJ1-4; D is ambiguous. The CDR3 sequence is CASSKETNEKLFF. The CDR3 coding sequence is TGTGCCAGCAGCAAGGAGACGAATGAAAAACTGTTTTTT.